These T cell receptor beta chains were read from a single sample in a study of T cells in Graves' hyperthyroidism and ophthalmopathy. MiXCR, run by TCRdb on the multiplex PCR reads, gives a single entry per CDR3 protein. The sample contains about 570,000 distinct CDR3 sequences, about half of which appear only once. Sequencing used peripheral blood or thyroid tissue (not recorded which). The receptors were sampled from an adult woman with Graves' disease, either hyperthyroidism or ophthalmopathy (not recorded which). Each CDR3 is given without its conserved first and last residue. Each record gives: J gene, D gene, V gene, CDR3 protein. D genes are given only for firm matches.

TRBJ2-5	NA	TRBV4-1	ASSFMGREETQY
TRBJ1-1	NA	TRBV7-3	ASSGRGATEAF
TRBJ2-5	TRBD2	TRBV20-1	SAWTSGKETQY
TRBJ1-1	NA	TRBV3-1	ASSPGDKNTEAF
TRBJ1-2	NA	TRBV14	ASSPNYYGYT
TRBJ2-4	TRBD1	TRBV7-9	ASSRDRGKDIQY
TRBJ2-5	NA	TRBV12-3/TRBV12-4	ASSLQGSAETQY
TRBJ1-1	NA	TRBV11-2	ASPHLGVTEAF
TRBJ2-7	TRBD2	TRBV29-1	SVEGGSEQY
TRBJ1-2	NA	TRBV10-3	AISDTGTGGASVRGYT
TRBJ2-6	NA	TRBV7-9	ATSSRGGSGANVLT
TRBJ2-5	NA	TRBV29-1	SLVLAIQETQY
TRBJ1-6	NA	TRBV7-2	ASSPAAWGTLH
TRBJ1-5	TRBD1	TRBV4-1	ASSQPQGYNQPQH
TRBJ1-1	TRBD1	TRBV12-3/TRBV12-4	ATTRTRDRGGRTEAF
TRBJ1-1	NA	TRBV5-1	ASSLVPGWDTEAF
TRBJ1-1	NA	TRBV30	AWKSGGYTEAF
TRBJ2-5	NA	TRBV6-1	AISLQKTQETQY
TRBJ2-5	TRBD1	TRBV7-8	ASSPTGGGNQPQY
TRBJ1-2	NA	TRBV7-9	ASSLGFGQHYGYT
TRBJ1-6	NA	TRBV28	ASSLSPRGDSPLH
TRBJ2-5	NA	TRBV29-1	SAGPTQY
TRBJ2-7	NA	TRBV6-4	ASSDSTGRQY
TRBJ2-3	NA	TRBV6-6	ASSYSRLNTQY
TRBJ1-6	NA	TRBV20-1	SAPRSSYNSPLH
TRBJ2-2	TRBD1	TRBV11-2	ASSLGLRGIGELF
TRBJ1-2	TRBD1	TRBV24-1	ASSEWDRNGYT
TRBJ1-1	NA	TRBV10-3	AISGQNMNTEAF
TRBJ2-7	TRBD1	TRBV5-1	ASSLQGVNEQY